This TCR beta chain was captured in a study of blood T cell repertoires in COVID-19. The overall study: COVID-19 samples, acute and convalescent, were from the United States, Italy and Spain.

Produced via immunoSEQ multiplex PCR; TCRdb's table is partial and in-frame only. Of hundreds of thousands of clones in the sample, roughly nine tenths are singletons; the top ten hold approximately 2.5%. Either two negative PCRs, clearance, or symptom resolution qualified Cohort 3 donors as recovered. The specimen was PBMCs or T cells enriched from blood (not recorded which). The clonotype was recovered from a young woman who had recovered from COVID-19.

The CDR3: CASSFQGFNQPQHF. For the CDR3, the DNA is TGTGCCAGCAGCTTTCAGGGGTTCAATCAGCCCCAGCATTTT. The chain recombines TRBV3-1 (or the pseudogene TRBV3-2) with TRBJ1-5, with D perhaps matching TRBD1 (6 bases). The V end was cut by 5 bases, the J end by 3 bases, with 11 bases between. Germline V gene lookup returns CDR1 LGHDT and CDR2 YNNKEL (reference sequence). This CDR3 has 14 residues.